This paragraph reports one T cell receptor beta chain. Its antigen is currently unknown. The data originate from a study of T cells in Graves' hyperthyroidism and ophthalmopathy. At the level of the study: Prior to any treatment, at the point of initial diagnosis, peripheral blood was collected. Study results and limitations: Appearing also in blood were most of the thyroid clonotypes expanded above 0.001.

Authors of the study amplified TCR beta CDR3 regions from RNA transcripts. HTBI primers were the set used in a first-round RT-PCR of the TCR CDR3. TCRdb called the multiplex PCR reads again in MiXCR, with one record for every CDR3 protein. In the table there are about 740,000 distinct CDR3 sequences, 14% of which are singletons. V was pared by 7 bases and J by 1 base, with 13 bases of the junction left unmatched. From germline, CDR1 is WSHSY and CDR2 SAAADI. The CDR3 consists of 16 residues. Absence of ophthalmopathy progression within 18 months defined stable Graves' hyperthyroidism. Hyperthyroidism was newly diagnosed in patients aged 18 to 65 (duration under 2 months).

This TCR came from a woman under 30 with Graves' hyperthyroidism. The chain is built from TRBV10-2 and TRBJ2-7; 7 bases agree with TRBD1. Sequencing was performed on blood. CDR3 in amino acids: CASTPRPPGQSYEQYF. The CDR3 DNA is TGCGCCAGCACCCCAAGACCCCCGGGACAGTCCTACGAGCAGTACTTC.